This T cell receptor beta chain was captured in a study of blood T cell repertoires in COVID-19. Clones were read by immunoSEQ multiplex PCR, and TCRdb kept only the in-frame ones, dropping some. Here the sample spans fewer than 300,000 clones, roughly 87% being singletons. Sequenced input: peripheral blood. This receptor was taken from a man aged 18 to 30 with active or convalescent COVID-19.

The CDR3 reads CASTQQTSPRETQYF. CDR3 bases: TGTGCCAGCACACAACAGACTAGCCCGCGGGAGACCCAGTACTTC. This chain joins TRBV2 and TRBJ2-5, with 7 bases identical to TRBD2. The junction had 13 bases not matched to a gene; V was cut back by 7 bases and J by 5 bases. The CDR3 is 15 amino acids. Per germline, CDR1 SNHLY and CDR2 FYNNEI.